These 15 T cell receptor beta chains were all obtained from the same sample, sequenced in a study of cytomegalovirus exposure and HLA in healthy donors. It was with 60 Vbeta and 13 Jbeta primers that the PCR ran. Method: immunoSEQ multiplex PCR; TCRdb's copy keeps in-frame clones and lacks some. Among under 200,000 clones, around 72% were seen once, and the ten largest hold about 2.9%. Input material: PBMCs. The receptors here all came from a woman between 50 and 59 years old in good health and CMV-seropositive.

The chain's CDR3 is CSVGGTAGVTTNEKLFF. DNA of the CDR3: TGCAGCGTTGGCGGGACAGCAGGCGTCACAACTAATGAAAAACTGTTTTTT. The chain joins TRBV29-1 to TRBJ1-4, with TRBD1 matching over 7 bases. The CDR3 is 17 residues long. Germline trimming cut 4 bases from V and 0 bases from J; bases unmatched to any gene: 11. CDR1 SQVTM and CDR2 ANQGSEA come from the germline V gene.

V gene TRBV19 combines with J gene TRBJ2-1, with 8 bases matching TRBD2. CDR1 and CDR2 (germline): LNHDA, SQIVND (reference sequence). This CDR3 region has 16 residues. After removal of 3 bases from V and 2 bases from J, the junction contained 6 bases not matched to a gene. The CDR3 nucleotides are TGTGCCAGTAGTATCGCGGCTAGCGGGCCCTACAATGAGCAGTTCTTC. This translates into CASSIAASGPYNEQFF.

V gene TRBV7-9 combines with J gene TRBJ1-2, with a weak D call TRBD1 (6 bases). Germline values: CDR1 SEHNR, CDR2 FQNEAQ (reference sequence). This CDR3 comprises 14 residues. CDR3 sequence (DNA): TGTTCTGCCGGGGAACAGGGCGTTAACTATGGCTACACCTTC. As protein: CSAGEQGVNYGYTF.

The chain joins TRBV7-2 to TRBJ2-2; 8 bases fit TRBD2. The J segment lost 5 bases and the V segment lost 4 bases, leaving 6 bases of the junction unmatched. CDR1 and CDR2 (germline): SGHTA, FQGNSA. The length of the CDR3 is 15 residues. The CDR3 DNA reads as TGTGCCAGCAGCTCCTCGGGCGGGGGGACCGGGGAGCTGTTTTTT. Amino acids: CASSSSGGGTGELFF.

J is TRBJ1-5 and V is TRBV7-2; 8 bases are a match to TRBD1. Germline V CDR1 and CDR2: SGHTA, FQGNSA. After removal of 4 bases from V and 1 base from J, the junction contained 0 bases not matched to a gene. This CDR3 has 14 amino acids. This CDR3 reads CASSWDRSNQPQHF. CDR3 DNA sequence: TGTGCCAGCAGCTGGGACAGGAGCAATCAGCCCCAGCATTTT.

This clone was picked up one time. This sequence joins TRBV7-9 and TRBJ1-2; no reliable D call. Germline lookup yields CDR1 SEHNR and CDR2 FQNEAQ (reference sequence). The CDR3 sequence is 15 residues long. The V and J ends lost 5 bases and 3 bases respectively, with 16 bases between them. The CDR3 here is CASSPTAGWDYGYTF. The CDR3 DNA reads TGTGCCAGCAGCCCGACTGCTGGGTGGGACTATGGCTACACCTTC. The full variable domain, with the rest looked up from reference TRBV7-9 and TRBJ1-2, is DTGVSQNPRHKITKRGQNVTFRCDPISEHNRLYWYRQTLGQGPEFLTYFQNEAQLEKSRLLSDRFSAERPKGSFSTLEIQRTEQGDSAMYLCASSPTAGWDYGYTFGSGTRLTVV.

This clone has a handful of counts. The CDR3 is CASSFTGGPYNEQFF. CDR3 in DNA: TGTGCCAGCAGCTTTACAGGGGGTCCCTACAATGAGCAGTTCTTC. V and J are TRBV7-3 and TRBJ2-1, with 8 bases aligning to TRBD1. This CDR3 is 15 amino acids long. Germline loops: CDR1 SGHTA, CDR2 FQGTGA. With V trimmed by 3 bases and J by 2 bases, 3 bases remained unmatched.

The V and J genes are TRBV10-3 and TRBJ2-7, with D possibly being TRBD1 (5 bases). V lost 10 bases, J lost 2 bases, and 12 bases lay in between. The CDR3 has 12 amino acids. The germline V gene encodes CDR1 ENHRY and CDR2 SYGVKD. CDR3 nucleotides: TGTGCCACGGGCAGGGCCACCTACGAGCAGTACTTC. Its translation: CATGRATYEQYF.

This chain links TRBV19 with TRBJ1-3; no reliable D call. V was trimmed by 6 bases and J by 0 bases, leaving 6 bases between them. The germline CDR1 and CDR2 sequences are LNHDA and SQIVND (reference sequence). The CDR3 is 13 amino acids. CDR3 nucleotide sequence: TGTGCCAGTAGACACCGCTCTGGAAACACCATATATTTT. Encoded protein: CASRHRSGNTIYF.

The rearrangement joins TRBV28 to TRBJ2-5, with 11 nucleotides matching TRBD1. The CDR3 loop spans 15 amino acids. Unmatched junction bases numbered 7, after V lost 6 bases and J lost 4 bases. Per the germline V gene, CDR1 is MDHEN and CDR2 is SYDVKM. The CDR3 coding sequence is TGTGCCAGCAGCTTACCGGGACAGGGGGGAGAGACCCAGTACTTC. The encoded protein is CASSLPGQGGETQYF. Combining the CDR3 with reference TRBV28 and TRBJ2-5 gives the whole variable domain DVKVTQSSRYLVKRTGEKVFLECVQDMDHENMFWYRQDPGLGLRLIYFSYDVKMKEKGDIPEGYSVSREKKERFSLILESASTNQTSMYLCASSLPGQGGETQYFGPGTRLLVL.

Points on this clone: Additional DNA sequences in this sample encode the identical CDR3. This chain joins TRBV6-5 and TRBJ1-2, with D possibly being TRBD1 (5 bases). Germline V lookup: CDR1 MNHEY, CDR2 SVGAGI. Deletions cut 6 bases from V and 12 bases from J, with 20 bases between. The CDR3 extends over 13 amino acids. CDR3 in amino acids: CASRSRGLFPNTF. The CDR3, as DNA: TGTGCCAGCAGATCGAGGGGACTCTTCCCAAACACCTTC.

The sample holds a few counts of this clone. The rearrangement links TRBV30 to TRBJ1-2; D may be TRBD1 (5 bases). CDR3 size: 11 residues. CDR1 GTSNPN and CDR2 SVGIG come from the germline V gene (reference sequence). Trimming took 8 bases from V and 6 from J, leaving 13 bases between them. The CDR3 nucleotides read TGTGCCCTTCGGCGGGGGGATGGCTACACCTTC. As protein: CALRRGDGYTF.

The genes are TRBV27 and TRBJ2-3, with TRBD2 identical over 9 bases. The CDR3 runs to 14 residues. Germline lookup yields CDR1 MNHEY and CDR2 SMNVEV (reference sequence). V trimming: 6 bases; J trimming: 0 bases; junction bases outside the gene matches: 1. CDR3 in amino acids: CASRGLASTDTQYF. CDR3 in DNA: TGTGCCAGCAGGGGACTAGCAAGCACAGATACGCAGTATTTT.

The rearrangement uses TRBV5-1 and TRBJ2-3; 7 bases are shared with TRBD1. The germline V gene encodes CDR1 SGHRS and CDR2 YFSETQ. There are 15 residues in the CDR3. V was clipped by 4 bases and J by 5 bases; unmatched bases: 10. The CDR3 bases are TGCGCCAGCAGCATTGGTGGGGACAGCGGAGATACGCAGTATTTT. It codes for CASSIGGDSGDTQYF.

This chain joins TRBV30 and TRBJ1-6; the D is unclear. CDR1 and CDR2 from the germline V gene are GTSNPN and SVGIG (reference sequence). The CDR3 spans 15 residues. Trimming shortened V by 2 bases and J by 1 base, and 9 bases separated the two germline ends. In DNA form, the CDR3 reads TGTGCCTGGAGTTACGGAGCATCCTATAATTCACCCCTCCACTTT. This encodes CAWSYGASYNSPLHF. Using reference TRBV30 and TRBJ1-6 for the parts outside the CDR3, the full variable domain is SQTIHQWPATLVQPVGSPLSLECTVEGTSNPNLYWYRQAAGRGLQLLFYSVGIGQISSEVPQNLSASRPQDRQFILSSKKLLLSDSGFYLCAWSYGASYNSPLHFGNGTRLTVT.